The TCR beta chain under discussion was sequenced for a study of cytomegalovirus exposure and HLA in healthy donors. Study-level findings and limits: Excluded were some V segments that proved indistinguishable, including TRBV6-2 and TRBV6-3. Most TCR sequences were rare, but some public TCRs occurred in many donors. It was reported that the classifier diagnosed cytomegalovirus status with high specificity and sensitivity in both the original and validation cohorts.

PCR used 60 Vbeta primers and 13 Jbeta primers. Generated by immunoSEQ multiplex PCR, the TCRdb table keeps only in-frame clones and is missing some. The sample lists tens of thousands of clones, roughly two thirds occurring once. Concerning this clone: The antigen is not known.

Germline CDR1 reads LNHDA; CDR2 reads SQIVND (reference sequence). This CDR3 is 14 amino acids long. Germline trimming cut 6 bases from V and 0 bases from J; bases unmatched to any gene: 3. The sample was PBMCs. The chain combines TRBV19 with TRBJ2-7, with 9 bases fitting TRBD2. This clonotype was obtained from a man aged 25-45 years in good health and CMV-seronegative. CDR3 sequence reads: CASRSAGGSYEQYF. The CDR3 nucleotides read TGTGCCAGTAGATCAGCGGGGGGCTCCTACGAGCAGTACTTC.